This T cell receptor (beta chain) was recorded in a study of T cells in tuberculosis (dated by TCRdb to between 2018 and 2020). Regarding the research as a whole: To characterize T cells specific for the mycobacterial lipid antigen glucose monomycolate (GMM), the study used CD1B tetramers together with high-throughput TCR immunosequencing. In a South African clinical cohort, IGRA-negative adolescents, IGRA-positive adolescents with latent tuberculosis and adults with active tuberculosis were compared, with 10 to 11 people in each group. What the research found in general, with its limitations: Clinical samples were selected based on which cryopreserved specimens were available, and the active tuberculosis cases were adults whereas the controls were adolescents. Smaller NN-distances were partly driven by shorter CDR3-alpha lengths in active tuberculosis patients, and statistical significance was not reached for the TCR-beta difference. Active tuberculosis TCR-alpha repertoires showed smaller mean NN-distances to GMM-specific TCRs than IGRA-negative controls, suggesting clonal expansion of these TCRs. With the diverse GMM-specific repertoire as input, a classifier achieved more than 85% accuracy (AUROC 0.90), whereas GEM motif frequencies as input gave 55% to 75% accuracy.

At study entry, a tuberculin skin test and the QuantiFERON-TB GOLD In-Tube IGRA were used to screen adolescents for latent tuberculosis infection. Unsorted cryopreserved PBMC were immunosequenced, covering on average approximately 90,000 T cells per clinical donor. Eleven high schools in the Worcester region of the Western Cape, South Africa, served as enrollment sites for adolescents aged 12 to 18 years. Ten M. tuberculosis-infected adolescents and approximately 10 uninfected adolescents were selected, with the two groups matched for age and sex. For the adolescents, PBMC were isolated by density centrifugation from freshly drawn heparinized blood and then cryopreserved. The immunoSEQ multiplex PCR assay was used to generate TCR libraries, with TCR-beta and/or TCR-alpha/delta assays applied to each sample. Amplified TCR libraries were sequenced on the Illumina high-throughput platform. The authors processed their data as follows. Clustering and dimensionality reduction relied on pairwise TCRdist distances among GMM-specific receptors from T cells that were either sorted ex vivo or expanded in vitro. Each clinical repertoire received a mean NN-distance score, defined as the average TCRdist to the nearest 10% of tetramer-positive reference sequences. GEM TCR motif frequency was calculated as the fraction of unique TCRs that matched known GEM sequences in V/J usage and CDR3 length. Linear discriminant analysis with leave-one-out cross-validation, implemented in scikit-learn, was used to classify active tuberculosis. In its TCRdb copy, this immuneACCESS table keeps in-frame sequences only and misses some clones. Where compared with another copy, unresolved V genes explain less than half of these, and the others have no known cause. Clone size and V and J calls were adopted from that table, with D and trimming inferred from the DNA. Across this sample there are under 40,000 clones, with roughly 94% seen only once. The top ten clones comprise under 9.5% of the sample.

Regarding this clone: Its antigen has not been determined. No clone much larger than this one lies a single base away; base qualities are absent.

The germline V gene specifies MGHRA as CDR1 and YSYEKL as CDR2. The germline V end is reduced by 4 bases and the J end by 2 bases; junction bases left unmatched: 7. The CDR3 holds 17 amino acids from the cysteine to the phenylalanine. Only the CDR3 part of the read is kept: 51 bases, read in frame from the first base. The sequencing sample was made of PBMCs. This sequence was found in a donor aged 10-29 years with latent tuberculosis or without tuberculosis infection. The chain is made from TRBV4-1 and TRBJ2-6, with TRBD2 identical over 8 junction bases. This receptor has the CDR3 CASSPRGGGTGANVLTF. The sequence in DNA is TGCGCCAGCAGCCCTCGGGGGGGCGGAACTGGGGCCAACGTCCTGACTTTC.